The next 6 T cell receptor beta chains were all read from a single sample in a study of neurological immune-mediated disorders. Regarding time point: longitudinal time-point 1 (baseline). From the 5' RACE reads, TCRdb called clonotypes with MiXCR, one entry per CDR3 protein. The profile covers about 49,000 distinct CDR3 sequences, with roughly 10% appearing a single time and roughly 1.6% taken by the ten largest. The sequenced sample was PBMCs. These TCRs come from a middle-aged woman in good health.

This clonotype was detected ten times or more. The chain joins TRBV4-3 to TRBJ2-7; TRBD2 matches 7 bases. Germline V gives CDR1 LGHNA, CDR2 YSLEER. This CDR3 contains 14 residues. V lost 4 bases to trimming and J lost 2 bases; unmatched junction nucleotides: 5. The CDR3 sequence is CASSPWTSTYEQYF. In DNA form, the CDR3 reads TGCGCCAGCAGCCCCTGGACTAGTACCTACGAGCAGTACTTC.

This clonotype was observed many times. This sequence joins TRBV2 and TRBJ1-5; 7 bases fit TRBD1. After removal of 6 bases from V and 7 bases from J, the junction contained 15 bases not matched to a gene. The CDR3 spans 16 residues. Looked up from germline, CDR1 is SNHLY and CDR2 is FYNNEI. The CDR3 region is CASRDLRQGGFQPQHF. CDR3 sequence (DNA): TGTGCCAGCAGGGACTTACGACAGGGTGGATTCCAGCCCCAGCATTTT.

Notes on this clonotype: Germline and junction disagree at one end, which may indicate a read error. The chain is built from TRBV7-2 and TRBJ2-5; D perhaps matches TRBD2 (6 bases). This CDR3 has 16 residues. Germline CDR1 reads SGHTA; CDR2 reads FQGNSA. The CDR3 loop reads CASSISQPGVGETQYF. The CDR3 bases are TGTGCCAGCAGCATTTCCCAACCGGGGGTTGGGGAGACCCAGTACTTT.

In this sample, this clonotype turned up many times. V usage is TRBV5-1 and J usage is TRBJ1-6, with TRBD1 matching over 8 bases. Germline-derived CDR1 and CDR2 are SGHRS and YFSETQ. V trimming: 0 bases; J trimming: 10 bases; junction bases outside the gene matches: 6. There are 15 residues in the CDR3. Here the CDR3 reads CASSLAGGNLSPLHF. CDR3 DNA: TGCGCCAGCAGCTTGGCAGGGGGCAATCTCTCACCCCTCCACTTT.

The rearrangement joins TRBV7-2 to TRBJ1-2; D ambiguous. This CDR3 is built from 14 residues. Trimming removed 5 bases at V and 4 bases at J, with 14 bases between. CDR1 is SGHTA, CDR2 FQGNSA, per germline. The CDR3 DNA reads as TGTGCCAGCAGCACCTTCGACACCTCCTATGGCTACACCTTC. It is translated as CASSTFDTSYGYTF.

This clonotype has a count of ten or more. The V call is TRBV14, the J call TRBJ2-1; D not certain. Per the germline V gene, CDR1 is SGHDN and CDR2 is FVKESK. The CDR3 extends over 15 amino acids. Between the trimmed V and J ends, which lost 1 base and 2 bases, there was a span of 9 bases. This CDR3 is CASSQGAAAYNEQFF. CDR3 in DNA: TGTGCCAGCAGCCAAGGGGCGGCTGCCTACAATGAGCAGTTCTTC. The full variable domain, rest sourced from reference TRBV14 and TRBJ2-1, is EAGVTQFPSHSVIEKGQTVTLRCDPISGHDNLYWYRRVMGKEIKFLLHFVKESKQDESGMPNNRFLAERTGGTYSTLKVQPAELEDSGVYFCASSQGAAAYNEQFFGPGTRLTVL.